This is a list of T cell receptor beta chains from one sample in a study of regulatory T cells in long-lasting Graves disease. MiXCR, run by TCRdb on the multiplex PCR reads, gives a single entry per CDR3 protein. The sample carries roughly 350,000 distinct CDR3 sequences, about a sixth recorded once. A further study also used this sample, focusing on T cells in Graves' hyperthyroidism and ophthalmopathy.

The starting material was peripheral blood mononuclear cells (PBMCs), obtained at new diagnosis, from a patient treated with antithyroid drugs. The source of these receptors is a middle-aged man with Graves disease. CDR3s include the opening cysteine and the closing phenylalanine or tryptophan. A D gene is named only where the DNA matches it firmly. Size tells how often a clone was seen (once, few, many) or the class of an expanded clone, and some rows leave it out.

>TRBV4-3|TRBD2|few|TRBJ2-2
CASSQVWTVPGLAGLNTGELFF
TGCGCCAGCAGCCAAGTCTGGACAGTTCCGGGACTAGCGGGGTTGAACACCGGGGAGCTGTTTTTT
>TRBV29-1|.|few|TRBJ1-2
CSVEVTGYYGYTF
TGCAGCGTTGAAGTAACCGGGTACTATGGCTACACCTTC
>TRBV3-1|.|few|TRBJ2-1
CASSRSGNEQFF
TGTGCCAGCAGCCGTTCTGGGAATGAGCAGTTCTTC
>TRBV30|TRBD1|many|TRBJ2-3
CAWRTGTGLGDTQYF
TGTGCCTGGAGAACCGGGACAGGGCTTGGGGATACGCAGTATTTT
>TRBV9|.|once|TRBJ2-2
CASSVDSRGSGELFF
TGTGCCAGCAGCGTAGACAGCAGGGGCTCCGGGGAGCTGTTTTTT
>TRBV6-2/TRBV6-3|.|.|TRBJ2-2
CASSYSGVRELFF
TGTGCCAGCAGTTACTCGGGAGTCAGGGAGCTGTTTTTT
>TRBV24-1|TRBD2|.|TRBJ2-2
CATGTSGGLNTGELFF
TGTGCCACCGGGACTAGCGGGGGGCTGAACACCGGGGAGCTGTTTTTT
>TRBV6-2/TRBV6-3|.|.|TRBJ2-2
CASSLGWSGELFF
TGTGCCAGCAGTCTCGGGTGGAGCGGGGAGCTGTTTTTT
>TRBV6-1|.|.|TRBJ1-1
CASSDWGLDTEAFF
TGTGCCAGCAGTGATTGGGGATTAGACACTGAAGCTTTCTTT
>TRBV19|TRBD1|.|TRBJ2-1
CASSPTGTGDNEQFF
TGTGCCAGTAGTCCAACCGGGACAGGGGACAATGAGCAGTTCTTC
>TRBV20-1|TRBD2|few|TRBJ2-1
CSARDWTSGGAYEQFF
TGCAGTGCTAGGGACTGGACTAGCGGGGGGGCCTATGAGCAGTTCTTC
>TRBV15|TRBD1|many|TRBJ2-5
CATSRGGTGGLYQTQYF
TGTGCCACCAGCAGAGGAGGGACAGGGGGCTTGTATCAGACCCAGTACTTC
>TRBV5-1|.|many|TRBJ1-1
CASIKGEGTEAFF
TGCGCCAGCATAAAGGGAGAGGGCACTGAAGCTTTCTTT
>TRBV6-1|TRBD2|.|TRBJ2-6
CASLSGGGANVLTF
TGTGCCAGCTTGTCGGGGGGTGGGGCCAACGTCCTGACTTTC
>TRBV27|.|many|TRBJ2-3
CASSLPNSLTDTQYF
TGTGCCAGCAGTTTGCCCAACTCCCTCACAGATACGCAGTATTTT
>TRBV7-8|TRBD2|many|TRBJ2-1
CASSPRPGTSEGWGQFF
TGTGCCAGCAGCCCACGACCCGGGACTAGCGAGGGTTGGGGGCAGTTCTTC
>TRBV11-3|TRBD1|.|TRBJ2-2
CASSSRLLRQGSGELFF
TGTGCCAGCAGCTCCAGGCTTCTTAGACAGGGGTCCGGGGAGCTGTTTTTT
>TRBV28|TRBD2|.|TRBJ2-2
CASSFGGGTNTGELFF
TGTGCCAGCAGTTTTGGGGGGGGGACGAACACCGGGGAGCTGTTTTTT
>TRBV29-1|.|.|TRBJ2-2
CSVSSTGELFF
TGCAGCGTTTCGAGCACCGGGGAGCTGTTTTTT
>TRBV28|.|many|TRBJ1-2
CASSLEQGAGGYTF
TGTGCCAGCAGTTTAGAACAAGGGGCGGGCGGCTACACCTTC
>TRBV2|TRBD1|many|TRBJ1-2
CASRSDRASNTF
TGTGCCAGCAGATCAGACAGGGCGAGCAACACCTTC
>TRBV5-1|TRBD1|few|TRBJ2-5
CASSTGTGRKETQYF
TGCGCCAGCAGCACCGGGACAGGGAGGAAAGAGACCCAGTACTTC
>TRBV28|TRBD2|many|TRBJ2-3
CASRALKRGGTDTQYF
TGTGCCAGCAGGGCATTGAAGCGGGGGGGCACAGATACGCAGTATTTT
>TRBV5-4|TRBD2|.|TRBJ2-1
CASGGGSYNEQFF
TGTGCCAGCGGGGGGGGCTCCTACAATGAGCAGTTCTTC
>TRBV5-4|TRBD1|.|TRBJ1-1
CASSSTGRSMGGEAFF
TGTGCCAGCAGCTCGACAGGGAGATCCATGGGTGGTGAAGCTTTCTTT
>TRBV19|TRBD1|once|TRBJ1-4
CASHRQGATSNEKLFF
TGTGCCAGTCACCGACAGGGGGCGACCTCTAATGAAAAACTGTTTTTT
>TRBV30|.|many|TRBJ2-7
CASSGTVYHEQYF
TGTGCTTCCTCCGGGACGGTTTACCACGAGCAGTACTTC
>TRBV20-1|TRBD1|many|TRBJ2-5
CSAAGTATSQETQYF
TGCAGTGCGGCCGGGACAGCCACCAGTCAAGAGACCCAGTACTTC
>TRBV2|TRBD1|many|TRBJ2-7
CASSTGTAYEQYF
TGTGCCAGCAGCACAGGGACAGCCTACGAGCAGTACTTC
>TRBV9|.|few|TRBJ2-3
CASSLWRGRGATDTQYF
TGTGCCAGCAGCCTATGGAGGGGCAGGGGGGCCACAGATACGCAGTATTTT
>TRBV28|.|many|TRBJ1-1
CASSYGKNTEAFF
TGTGCCAGCAGTTACGGCAAGAACACTGAAGCTTTCTTT
>TRBV27|TRBD2|.|TRBJ2-2
CASSFGGGGTGELFF
TGTGCCAGCAGTTTCGGGGGGGGGGGCACCGGGGAGCTGTTTTTT
>TRBV10-3|TRBD1|many|TRBJ2-1
CATDRGSYNEQFF
TGTGCCACCGACAGGGGTTCCTACAATGAGCAGTTCTTC
>TRBV12-3/TRBV12-4|TRBD1|many|TRBJ1-1
CASSPRRTGTTEAFF
TGTGCCAGCAGCCCCCGGCGGACAGGGACCACTGAAGCTTTCTTT
>TRBV20-1|.|.|TRBJ2-1
CSATNSGATEGNEQFF
TGCAGTGCTACCAACTCCGGGGCTACGGAAGGCAATGAGCAGTTCTTC
>TRBV11-3|TRBD1|.|TRBJ2-5
CASSLAGTGDQETQYF
TGTGCCAGCAGCTTAGCCGGGACAGGGGACCAGGAGACCCAGTACTTC
>TRBV6-1|.|.|TRBJ1-5
CASSEEAYQPQHF
TGTGCCAGCAGTGAAGAGGCCTATCAGCCCCAGCATTTT
>TRBV12-3/TRBV12-4|.|many|TRBJ1-4
CASSLKGWVTSNEKLFF
TGTGCCAGCAGTTTGAAGGGGTGGGTGACGTCTAATGAAAAACTGTTTTTT